This TCR beta chain is from a study of beta chain features in type 1 diabetes (dated 2018 in TCRdb). For the study in its entirety: Mean age, gender distribution, total cell number and subset yield were not different between patients and healthy donors. A total of some 110 million sorted cells were examined across all samples, and a strong correlation was observed between cell number per subset and RNA yield. The study compared the TCRB repertoires of sorted circulating CD4+ T cell subsets in recently diagnosed type 1 diabetes patients with those in matched healthy donors. Whereas all 28 donors provided naive and central memory subsets, regulatory and stem cell-like memory subsets were isolated from just 8 patients and about 8 healthy donors.

Each donor gave one peripheral blood draw, about 110 mL on average, collected into heparinised tubes. Using a panel that included CD45RO, CCR7, CD25, CD127, CD95 and CD27, naive, central memory, regulatory and stem cell-like memory CD4+ T cells were sorted on a BD FACSAria II. Purity was above 95% for every sorted population. PBMCs were isolated immediately by Lymphoprep density gradient centrifugation and stained directly without culture. So that batch effects would be minimized, each experiment stained and sorted samples in pairs, pairing one healthy donor with one patient. The High Capacity cDNA Reverse Transcription Kit was used to reverse transcribe all of the isolated RNA, meaning that expressed TCRB transcripts were what got sequenced. Deep immunoSEQ sequencing was applied to naive, central memory and regulatory T cell samples, giving an average of roughly 3.6 million total reads per sample. Sorted cells were lysed in RLT buffer, and RNA was extracted using DNase-treated RNeasy Micro or Mini kits according to cell number. To prevent cross-contamination, each cell subset was processed individually, whereas patient and healthy donor samples were processed jointly. The immunoSEQ multiplex PCR was used to amplify TCRB sequences from cDNA, yielding 87-bp fragments that span the CDR3 region. The amplicons were sequenced using the Illumina HiSeq platform. The original pipeline was this. Synthetic template baselines were used to correct PCR bias computationally, reads within Hamming distance 2 were collapsed together, and singletons that could not be merged were discarded. Reads were aligned to IMGT to assign V, D and J genes, CDR3 length, and insertions or deletions at six rearrangement sites. Within each subset, clonotype counts were normalized to the number of sorted cells before true diversity and Gini coefficients were calculated with the tcR R package. Repertoire sharing was quantified using the overlap coefficient calculated on TCRB nucleotide sequences. TCRdb provides this immuneACCESS table in a form limited to in-frame rearrangements. Some clones are lacking; in checked studies, under half of them reflect an unresolved V gene, and why the rest are absent is not known. V, J and clone size were drawn from that table, and D and trimming were deduced from the DNA. The sample records 250,000 to 350,000 clones, roughly 15% of which are singletons. The ten largest clones take up approximately 7% of the sample.

Overall study outcomes, separate from this receptor: Naive, central memory and regulatory TCRB repertoires appeared to be more similar among patients than among healthy donors. Shorter templates might be favored by PCR, yet because patient and control samples were amplified and corrected together, any such skew would affect both groups equally. In all four CD4+ subsets, TCRB CDR3 length was moderately but significantly shorter in type 1 diabetes patients. Sequencing cDNA rather than genomic DNA could over-represent highly expressing activated cells, although activation and CD3 levels did not differ between groups. Patients with type 1 diabetes made fewer insertions and deleted more nucleotides at VDJ recombination sites, implying thymic rearrangement abnormalities. HLA sub-analyses involved small numbers of individuals, so any influence of HLA type on TCRB rearrangement remained unresolved.

The CDR3, from cysteine to phenylalanine, totals 16 residues. Solely the CDR3 DNA is kept, with 48 bases framed from the first base. CDR1 SGDLS and CDR2 YYNGEE are derived from the germline V gene. V is reduced by 4 bases and J by 0 bases, leaving a spacing of 16 bases between them. Comment on this clone: What this receptor recognizes is not known. No per-base quality is available; no much larger clone lies one base away.

In this chain, TRBV9 is recombined with TRBJ1-1, with a weak D call of TRBD1 (6 bases match). Sequencing was performed on central memory CD4+ T cells from blood. This sequence was found in a man aged 30-40 years in good health. The CDR3 in this case is CASSPHGQRVNTEAFF. The DNA sequence is as follows: TGTGCCAGCAGCCCCCATGGACAGAGGGTGAACACTGAAGCTTTCTTT.